The 5 T cell receptor beta chains reported below all come from one sample, sequenced in a study of T cell changes during pregnancy in multiple sclerosis. This table comes from immunoSEQ multiplex PCR, and its TCRdb copy is limited to in-frame clones, with some not included. The sample shows roughly 41,000 clones, about 89% of them seen only once. Specimen: CD4+ T cells from peripheral blood mononuclear cells, collected in the first trimester of pregnancy. These receptors all stem from a female donor with multiple sclerosis, enrolled in a pregnancy study.

CDR3 sequence reads: CASSPGGLSYGYTF. The CDR3 bases are TGTGCCAGCAGTCCCGGAGGTTTAAGCTATGGCTACACCTTC. J is TRBJ1-2 and V is TRBV6-5; the D is unclear. The germline gives CDR1 MNHEY, CDR2 SVGAGI. The CDR3 has 14 amino acids. Trimming left V 5 bases short and J 4 bases short, with 14 bases between.

This chain joins TRBV21-1 and TRBJ1-4. TRBV21-1 is termed a pseudogene. The CDR3 loop spans 11 amino acids. CDR3 amino acids: CASRTGGVPFF. CDR3 DNA: TGTGCCAGCAGAACCGGGGGAGTCCCGTTTTTT.

This chain connects TRBV7-9 to TRBJ2-1; unclear D gene. Trimming took 0 bases from V and 9 from J, leaving 9 bases between them. This CDR3 is 13 amino acids long. Germline CDR1 is SEHNR and CDR2 is FQNEAQ (reference sequence). CDR3 DNA sequence: TGTGCCAGCAGCTTAGCGGCAGAGGCTGAGCAGTTCTTC. As protein: CASSLAAEAEQFF.

The V call is TRBV6-1, the J call TRBJ2-7; 7 bases are shared with TRBD1. Germline CDR1 and CDR2: MNHNS and SASEGT. The V and J ends lost 4 bases and 0 bases, in that order; junction bases with no gene match: 9. The CDR3 runs to 16 residues. The CDR3, as DNA: TGTGCCAGCAGTGGCCAGGACAGGAGGAACTCCTACGAGCAGTACTTC. Amino acid sequence: CASSGQDRRNSYEQYF.

J is TRBJ2-7 and V is TRBV15, with 7 nucleotides matching TRBD2. There are 16 residues in the CDR3. Germline CDR1 and CDR2: LNHNV and YYDKDF (reference sequence). V was clipped by 0 bases and J by 2 bases; unmatched bases: 7. The CDR3 loop reads CATSRDWLAAPYEQYF. The CDR3 bases are TGTGCCACCAGCAGAGATTGGCTAGCGGCCCCCTACGAGCAGTACTTC. Together with reference TRBV15 and TRBJ2-7, the CDR3 gives the full variable domain: DAMVIQNPRYQVTQFGKPVTLSCSQTLNHNVMYWYQQKSSQAPKLLFHYYDKDFNNEADTPDNFQSRRPNTSFCFLDIRSPGLGDTAMYLCATSRDWLAAPYEQYFGPGTRLTVT.